This T cell receptor beta chain was identified during a study of T cell responses to AZD1222 COVID-19 vaccine. Germline V CDR1 and CDR2: LGHDT, YNNKEL (reference sequence). The CDR3 has 14 amino acids. Trimming cost V 0 bases and J 3 bases, with 9 bases left between them. Data came from immunoSEQ multiplex PCR; TCRdb stores just in-frame clones and leaves some out. The sample records approximately 160,000 clones, about 87% being singletons. Findings and caveats of the study: Most donors were white British and more were female, and clonal diversity was possibly underestimated. Spike-wide vaccine-associated CD4 TCRs dominated at 160-218 and 743-854.

Notes on this clone: Its specificity is not known.

The receptor comes from an adult in good health. This chain links TRBV3-1 (or the pseudogene TRBV3-2) with TRBJ2-7; no clear D. Sequenced here: peripheral blood, sampled on day 0 of AZD1222 vaccination. The CDR3 here is CASSQEVDIYEQYF. In nucleotides, the CDR3 is TGTGCCAGCAGCCAAGAGGTGGATATCTACGAGCAGTACTTC.